The sequence of this TCR beta chain was determined in a study of cytomegalovirus exposure and HLA in healthy donors. The CDR3 is 16 residues long. CDR1 and CDR2 from the germline V gene are SGHTS and YDEGEE. Trimming removed 0 bases at V and 1 base at J, with 11 bases between. PCR employed 60 Vbeta and 13 Jbeta primers. The assay was immunoSEQ multiplex PCR, and TCRdb's table has in-frame clones only and misses some. Of around 160,000 clones in the sample, 80% were seen once. This clone was seen only once. Its matching antigen is unknown. Study-level points and caveats: In a later analysis, common viral pathogens appeared linked to several of the most significant clusters. In vitro assays verified that three CMV-associated chains recognized CMV antigens specifically.

Sequencing was carried out using PBMCs. This receptor was obtained from a man aged 18 to 30 in good health and CMV-seropositive. The chain links TRBV5-8 to TRBJ1-5; D is unresolved. The CDR3 bases are TGTGCCAGCAGCTTGGATTCCTCTCTGAGCAATCAGCCCCAGCATTTT. This sequence encodes CASSLDSSLSNQPQHF.